Presented here are 20 T cell receptor beta chains from one specimen sequenced in a study of CD8 T cells in ankylosing spondylitis. Study conclusions and caveats: What seemed typical of ankylosing spondylitis blood was a TCR beta motif built from about 8 highly homologous variants.

One entry per CDR3 protein, called by TCRdb with MiXCR from the 5' RACE reads. In the table there are over 400,000 distinct CDR3 sequences, roughly a quarter of which are singletons. No antigen is known for these receptors. The sequenced material came from blood, either unsorted or a sorted T cell fraction (not recorded which). The origin of the receptors is a male donor with ankylosing spondylitis.

There are a few counts of this clonotype. V and J are TRBV10-3 and TRBJ2-7; tentative D call: TRBD1 (6 bases). This CDR3 contains 13 residues. V was pared by 2 bases and J by 4 bases, with 9 bases between. Germline CDR1 ENHRY, CDR2 SYGVKD. The chain's CDR3 is CAISEGQSYEQYV. For the CDR3, the DNA is TGTGCCATCAGTGAGGGACAGAGTTACGAGCAGTACGTC.

The chain joins TRBV5-1 to TRBJ2-2, with D possibly being TRBD2 (6 bases). Germline values: CDR1 SGHRS, CDR2 YFSETQ. The germline V and J ends were trimmed by 0 bases and 2 bases, with 8 bases remaining between them. This CDR3 has 15 residues. CDR3 DNA: TGCGCCAGCAGCTTGGTTGCGGGAAACACCGGGGAGCTGTTTTTT. This translates into CASSLVAGNTGELFF. Supplemented by reference TRBV5-1 and TRBJ2-2, the full variable domain reads KAGVTQTPRYLIKTRGQQVTLSCSPISGHRSVSWYQQTPGQGLQFLFEYFSETQRNKGNFPGRFSGRQFSNSRSEMNVSTLELGDSALYLCASSLVAGNTGELFFGEGSRLTVL.

The sample holds many counts of this clonotype. V is TRBV10-3 and J is TRBJ1-1; D is unresolved. The CDR3 has 13 amino acids. From germline, CDR1 is ENHRY and CDR2 SYGVKD. V dropped 9 bases and J dropped 3 bases, with 14 bases sitting between them. The CDR3 loop reads CAIRGDLDTEAFF. DNA for the CDR3: TGTGCCATTAGAGGAGATTTGGACACTGAAGCTTTCTTT.

This clonotype was seen ten or more times. The V and J genes are TRBV12-3 or TRBV12-4 and TRBJ1-6, with TRBD1 identical over 8 bases. This CDR3 region has 15 residues. V shed 2 bases and J 6 bases; nucleotides not matched to a gene: 3. CDR3 loop: CASSLNTGGNSPLHF. CDR3 bases: TGTGCCAGCAGTTTAAATACAGGGGGTAATTCACCCCTCCACTTT.

The table lists this clonotype with a few counts. This chain joins TRBV5-1 and TRBJ2-1; 12 positions match TRBD1. This CDR3 spans 14 amino acids. Germline-derived CDR1 and CDR2 are SGHRS and YFSETQ. V dropped 2 bases and J dropped 9; count of bases not matched to a gene: 3. In DNA, the CDR3 is TGCGCCAGCAGCTTAGGGACAGGGGGCATTGAGCAGTTCTTC. Its translation is CASSLGTGGIEQFF. Filled out from reference TRBV5-1 and TRBJ2-1, the complete variable domain reads KAGVTQTPRYLIKTRGQQVTLSCSPISGHRSVSWYQQTPGQGLQFLFEYFSETQRNKGNFPGRFSGRQFSNSRSEMNVSTLELGDSALYLCASSLGTGGIEQFFGPGTRLTVL.

Turning to this clonotype: At one end the junction does not follow the germline gene, possibly because of a read error. This chain links TRBV20-1 with TRBJ2-5; D possibly matches TRBD1 or TRBD2 (6 bases each). CDR1 is DFQATT and CDR2 is SNEGSKA in the germline V gene (reference sequence). This CDR3 contains 14 residues. The CDR3 DNA sequence: TGCAGTGCTGGAGAGGGGGGATCGCAAGAGACCCAGTACTTC. This gives the protein CSAGEGGSQETQYF.

The V call is TRBV25-1, the J call TRBJ2-7; D may be TRBD1 (6 bases). Germline V gene sequence: CDR1 MGHDK, CDR2 SYGVNS. This CDR3 has 15 amino acids. The V end lost 10 bases, the J end lost 3 bases, and 22 bases lay between the germline ends. Written as DNA, the CDR3 is TGTGCCACCCCCACCTCAGGGGCGACAGTCTACGAGCAGTACTTC. Encoded protein: CATPTSGATVYEQYF.

V gene TRBV20-1 combines with J gene TRBJ2-1, with 10 positions matching TRBD2. This CDR3 comprises 18 residues. The V gene's germline CDR1 is DFQATT and CDR2 SNEGSKA (reference sequence). V was clipped by 3 bases and J by 3 bases; unmatched bases: 14. CDR3 DNA: TGCAGTGCTAGCAGCCTAGCGGGAGACCCCCTAAGCTACAATGAGCAGTTCTTC. Encoded protein: CSASSLAGDPLSYNEQFF.

The chain recombines TRBV6-1 with TRBJ1-2; no clear D. Germline lookup yields CDR1 MNHNS and CDR2 SASEGT. The CDR3 has 14 amino acids. The ends were cut back, 0 bases at V and 5 bases at J, with 10 bases in the middle. The CDR3 reads CASSEALGSYGYTF. Here the CDR3 DNA reads TGTGCCAGCAGTGAAGCCCTCGGTAGTTATGGCTACACCTTC.

This clonotype turned up a few times. CDR3 nucleotides: TGTGCCAGCAGTACGCCAAAAAACACTGAAGCTTTCTTT. It codes for CASSTPKNTEAFF. The gene calls are TRBV28 and TRBJ1-1; D gene ambiguous. The CDR3 sequence is 13 residues long. Germline values: CDR1 MDHEN, CDR2 SYDVKM. The V end was cut by 5 bases, the J end by 2 bases, with 9 bases between. The full variable domain, with the rest looked up from reference TRBV28 and TRBJ1-1, is DVKVTQSSRYLVKRTGEKVFLECVQDMDHENMFWYRQDPGLGLRLIYFSYDVKMKEKGDIPEGYSVSREKKERFSLILESASTNQTSMYLCASSTPKNTEAFFGQGTRLTVV.

This rearrangement joins TRBV24-1 to TRBJ2-2; weak D call: TRBD2 (5 bases). From germline, CDR1 is KGHDR and CDR2 SFDVKD. The CDR3 totals 13 residues. The ends were cut back, 5 bases at V and 4 bases at J, with 7 bases in the middle. The CDR3 DNA follows: TGTGCCACCAGTGTAGGAGGCACCGGGGAGCTGTTTTTT. This translates into CATSVGGTGELFF.

The CDR3 bases are TGTGCCAGCAGCCTGATTACCACAGATACGCAGTATTTT. Encoded protein: CASSLITTDTQYF. The chain links TRBV5-6 to TRBJ2-3; D unclear. The CDR3 is made up of 13 amino acids. The germline CDR1 and CDR2 sequences are SGHDT and YYEEEE. Trimming took 4 bases from V and 2 from J, leaving 8 bases between them.

The genes are TRBV5-1 and TRBJ2-1; TRBD2 aligns across 13 bases. J gave up 1 base and V 1 base, and 2 bases lay outside the gene matches. Germline V CDR1 and CDR2: SGHRS, YFSETQ. The CDR3 runs 17 residues. In DNA, the CDR3 is TGCGCCAGCAGCTTGACTAGCGGGAGGGGGTCCTACAATGAGCAGTTCTTC. Translating gives CASSLTSGRGSYNEQFF.

The V call is TRBV24-1, the J call TRBJ2-2; 12 bases match TRBD1. CDR3 length: 16 residues. Germline loops: CDR1 KGHDR, CDR2 SFDVKD. The V and J ends lost 4 bases and 6 bases, in that order; junction bases with no gene match: 5. The CDR3 here is CATSDPGQGAAGELFF. The CDR3 DNA reads TGTGCCACCAGTGACCCGGGACAGGGGGCTGCCGGGGAGCTGTTTTTT.

CDR3 DNA sequence: TGCAGTGCTCCAGGTGGAGGGGACACTGAAGCTTTCTTT. As protein: CSAPGGGDTEAFF. The chain carries TRBV20-1 and TRBJ1-1; TRBD1 might be the D (5 bases). The germline V and J ends were trimmed by 5 bases and 3 bases, with 13 bases remaining between them. This CDR3 comprises 13 residues. The germline V gene encodes CDR1 DFQATT and CDR2 SNEGSKA (reference sequence).

This clonotype was observed a handful of times. The chain uses TRBV7-9 and TRBJ2-1, with 9 bases aligning to TRBD2. CDR1 SEHNR and CDR2 FQNEAQ come from the germline V gene (reference sequence). V lost 2 bases, J lost 3 bases, and 2 bases stayed unmatched. The CDR3 is made up of 15 amino acids. This CDR3 reads CASSLYSGSYNEQFF. The CDR3 DNA is TGTGCCAGCAGCTTATATAGCGGGAGCTACAATGAGCAGTTCTTC. Full variable domain (outside the CDR3, taken from reference TRBV7-9 and TRBJ2-1): DTGVSQNPRHKITKRGQNVTFRCDPISEHNRLYWYRQTLGQGPEFLTYFQNEAQLEKSRLLSDRFSAERPKGSFSTLEIQRTEQGDSAMYLCASSLYSGSYNEQFFGPGTRLTVL.

There are a few counts of this clonotype. The chain carries TRBV12-3 or TRBV12-4 and TRBJ1-5; possibly TRBD1 for D (6 bases). The CDR3 length is 14 residues. Between the trimmed V and J ends, which lost 6 bases and 6 bases, there was a span of 15 bases. The CDR3 sequence: CASSFGGASQPQHF. The CDR3 DNA reads TGTGCCAGCAGCTTCGGGGGGGCGAGTCAGCCCCAGCATTTT.

The chain carries TRBV30 and TRBJ2-1, with 7 nucleotides matching TRBD1. CDR1 is GTSNPN, CDR2 SVGIG, per germline (reference sequence). The CDR3 totals 13 residues. V lost 4 bases to trimming and J lost 15 bases; unmatched junction nucleotides: 15. DNA of the CDR3: TGTGCCTGGACCGCCCTCATACAGGGGCCTCCGTTCTTC. The encoded protein is CAWTALIQGPPFF.

The CDR3 nucleotides read TGTGCCAGCAGACCCCCGACTGGCCTAAGCACAGATACGCAGTATTTT. It is translated as CASRPPTGLSTDTQYF. V is TRBV7-9 and J is TRBJ2-3; D call uncertain. Germline V CDR1 and CDR2: SEHNR, FQNEAQ (reference sequence). This CDR3 region has 16 residues. Between the trimmed V and J ends, which lost 6 bases and 0 bases, there was a span of 16 bases.

The table lists this clonotype with a few counts. The CDR3 reads CASRHTGANVLTF. The CDR3 bases are TGTGCCAGCAGACATACTGGGGCCAACGTCCTGACTTTC. This chain uses TRBV12-3 or TRBV12-4 with TRBJ2-6, with D unclear. There are 13 residues in the CDR3. V lost 6 bases to trimming and J lost 2 bases, with 5 bases between them.